This is a list of T cell receptor beta chains from one sample in a study of blood T cell repertoires in COVID-19. TCRdb keeps only in-frame clones here, not all; method: immunoSEQ multiplex PCR. The sample lists some 200,000 clones, over 80% occurring once. The source material was peripheral blood. The receptor source for this set is a woman aged 40 to 55 with acute or convalescent COVID-19. Both conserved end residues are part of each CDR3. Fields, in order: V gene, CDR3 protein.

TRBV5-1 CASSSGDRMHNEQFF
TRBV10-3 CAISESRVVGRGSSPLHF
TRBV3-1/TRBV3-2 CASSPTGSSGNTIYF
TRBV5-8 CASSPRTEAFF
TRBV6-5 CASSRSGVRSYEQYF
TRBV27 CASSPTGGYYGYTF
TRBV7-2 CASSLSRGHEQYF
TRBV4-1 CASSQGVGGGRANEQFF
TRBV19 CASSAGGAGSYEQYF
TRBV27 CASSWAGPQNGYTF
TRBV5-4 CASSLGRANTGELFF
TRBV3-1/TRBV3-2 CASSHTRQGGAFF
TRBV7-9 CASQRDISQPQHF
TRBV6-2/TRBV6-3 CASSYPGSADTGELFF
TRBV11-2 CASSLESGAGEQYF
TRBV7-8 CASSLAEPSYNEQFF
TRBV28 CASSFPANYGYTF
TRBV28 CASSFNSRNQPQHF
TRBV3-1/TRBV3-2 CASSPGEGRGTDTQYF
TRBV6-5 CASLRDSQETQYF
TRBV2 CASSKGEFTVQYF
TRBV28 CASSLLGTEKLFF
TRBV5-1 CASSLVGLSSGELFF
TRBV7-2 CASSLGGPWGNTIYF
TRBV18 CASSTAGDNQPQHF
TRBV27 CASSLGLYSNQPQHF
TRBV6-5 CASRLTGDYEQYF
TRBV6-5 CASTRDNNSPLHF
TRBV6-1 CASSEEQGGTDTQYF
TRBV6-5 CASSYVGGSDEQYF
TRBV10-3 CAIRSQYSYNEQFF
TRBV9 CASSPDLGATNEKLFF
TRBV6-6 CASSYSLNQPQHF
TRBV6-5 CASRHELAGWETQYF
TRBV6-6 CASRPENTGELFF
TRBV28 CASSSSQHTSEQFF
TRBV6-5 CAAGQDLTYEQYF
TRBV27 CASSPLDWGERPGYTF
TRBV5-5 CASTPPGLAVGNEQFF
TRBV28 CASSLPGDRVTEAFF
TRBV30 CAWSVRGRDEQFF
TRBV5-1 CASTHPELNVQYF
TRBV6-5 CASKWLVSDTQYF
TRBV7-9 CASSNPGDSWGAFF
TRBV6-5 CASSYSEANEKLFF
TRBV3-1/TRBV3-2 CASSQSPGSHNEQFF
TRBV9 CASSSHGRQGVTQYF
TRBV5-5 CASSRDNPNSNQPQHF